This TCR beta chain was captured in a study of CD8+CD57+ T cells in acquired aplastic anemia. Study overall: CD4+ and CD8+ cells, once sorted, gave DNA averaging roughly 3 ug.

This clonotype counts as medium-sized. V dropped 6 bases and J dropped 4; count of bases not matched to a gene: 7. Germline loops: CDR1 DFQATT, CDR2 SNEGSKA (reference sequence). The CDR3 totals 14 residues. The sequenced patients had an expansion of CD8+CD57+ cells seen by flow cytometry. Receipt of therapy had not occurred in any patient by the time of blood sampling. The use of genomic DNA as template underpinned the TCR beta VDJ and CDR3 profiling. Each CDR3 protein gets one entry after TCRdb re-called the reads with MiXCR. The sample has hundreds of thousands of distinct CDR3 sequences, 82% seen once.

The sequence was obtained from a human donor with aplastic anemia. The material sequenced was sorted CD4+, CD8+, or CD8+CD57+ T cells (not recorded which) from PBMCs. V and J are TRBV20-1 and TRBJ2-1; 9 positions agree with TRBD1. In DNA, the CDR3 is TGCAGTGCATTGGGACAGGGTGAATACAATGAGCAGTTCTTC. It specifies CSALGQGEYNEQFF.